This TCR beta chain was retrieved from a study of blood T cell repertoires in COVID-19. The length of the CDR3 is 16 residues. From germline, CDR1 is LGHNT and CDR2 FRNRAP. With V trimmed by 0 bases and J by 2 bases, 7 bases remained unmatched. This clone was observed a single time. Participant ages covered 18 to 89 years across approximately 25 US areas. Cohorts were assigned according to the clinical history that participants reported. Cohort 3 recovered donors had two negative PCRs, clearance, or symptom resolution. Measured with immunoSEQ multiplex PCR; TCRdb has only the in-frame clones, and not every one. This table has around 430,000 clones, about 83% appearing once.

The clonotype comes from a woman aged 50 to 65 who had recovered from COVID-19. This chain links TRBV12-5 with TRBJ2-7; 7 bases are shared with TRBD1. The specimen sequenced was PBMCs or T cells enriched from blood (not recorded which). The CDR3 region has the DNA TGTGCTAGTGGTTTGGTAGAGGGGACAGTTACCTACGAGCAGTACTTC. Its protein is CASGLVEGTVTYEQYF.